The clone carrying this TCR beta chain appeared once. Its target is not known. Produced via immunoSEQ multiplex PCR; TCRdb's table is partial and in-frame only. The sample yields 200,000 or so clones, roughly 80% seen once. This specimen belongs to a study of cytomegalovirus exposure and HLA in healthy donors. Study as a whole: The roughly 670 first-cohort repertoires shared a platform with the 120 or so validation repertoires, as reported in a later analysis.

Study-level results: The majority of TCR sequences were rare, yet some public TCRs appeared in many donors. Both high specificity and high sensitivity reportedly marked the classifier's diagnosis of cytomegalovirus status.

V was shortened by 7 bases and J by 9 bases, with 24 bases between the two germline ends. The CDR3 is made up of 15 amino acids. CDR1 WNHNN and CDR2 SYGVQD come from the germline V gene (reference sequence). The source material was PBMCs. The J gene is TRBJ2-5, the V gene TRBV10-1; D not resolved. The clonotype was recovered from a man aged 18 to 30 in good health and CMV-seropositive. The CDR3 sequence is CASTPVPSKSLAQYF. CDR3 coding DNA: TGCGCCAGCACCCCCGTACCAAGCAAGAGTTTGGCCCAGTACTTC.